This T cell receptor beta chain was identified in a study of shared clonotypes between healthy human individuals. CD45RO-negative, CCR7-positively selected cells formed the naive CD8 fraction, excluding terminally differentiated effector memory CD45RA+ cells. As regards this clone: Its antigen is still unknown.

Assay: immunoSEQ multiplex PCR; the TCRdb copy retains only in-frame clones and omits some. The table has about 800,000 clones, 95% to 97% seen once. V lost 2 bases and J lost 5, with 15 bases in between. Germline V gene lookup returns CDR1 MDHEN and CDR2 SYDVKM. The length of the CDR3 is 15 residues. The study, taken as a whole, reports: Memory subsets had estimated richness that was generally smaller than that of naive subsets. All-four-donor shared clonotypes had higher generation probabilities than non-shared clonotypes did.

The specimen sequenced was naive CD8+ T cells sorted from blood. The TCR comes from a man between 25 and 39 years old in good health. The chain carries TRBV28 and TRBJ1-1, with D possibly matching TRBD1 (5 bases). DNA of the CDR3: TGTGCCAGCAGTTTAAGATTTGGGGGGGTGACTGAAGCTTTCTTT. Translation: CASSLRFGGVTEAFF.